One sample yielded the 19 T cell receptor beta chains listed below, sequenced in a study of T-cell reconstitution after alpha-beta-depleted transplantation in children. TCRbeta library construction was performed incorporating unique molecular identifiers. Via MiXCR, TCRdb re-called the PCR reads, giving one row per CDR3 protein. The sample has almost 500,000 distinct CDR3 sequences; around an eighth are singletons. The material sequenced was PBMCs from the stem cell graft donor, taken from the stem cell graft. The receptors shown here come from a human donor who donated a stem cell graft to a child with combined immunodeficiency.

This clonotype was detected a few times. The chain uses TRBV12-3 or TRBV12-4 and TRBJ2-7; 11 nucleotides line up with TRBD1. The trim removed 3 bases at V and 3 bases at J, leaving 4 bases unmatched. The CDR3 totals 15 residues. CDR3 in amino acids: CASSLRTGGIYEQYF. CDR3 nucleotide sequence: TGTGCCAGCAGTTTGAGGACAGGGGGCATCTACGAGCAGTACTTC.

This clonotype was counted between two and nine times. One end of the junction does not line up with germline, which may come from a read error. The chain uses TRBV6-2 or TRBV6-3 and TRBJ2-7; D possibly corresponds to TRBD2 (5 bases). Germline values: CDR1 MNHEY, CDR2 SVGEGT. The CDR3 totals 13 residues. The CDR3 here is CASSRSGFGETHF. The DNA for the CDR3 is TGTGCCAGCAGTCGCTCGGGGTTCGGGGAAACGCACTTC.

The V call is TRBV12-3 or TRBV12-4, the J call TRBJ1-1; D is unclear. This CDR3 is 14 amino acids long. The V end lost 2 bases, the J end lost 2 bases, and 9 bases lay between the germline ends. The CDR3 DNA reads as TGTGCCAGCAGTTTAACCTCTGGAAACACTGAAGCTTTCTTT. Amino acids: CASSLTSGNTEAFF.

This chain links TRBV6-1 with TRBJ2-3, with D perhaps TRBD1 (6 bases). This CDR3 region has 15 residues. The V end lost 6 bases, the J end lost 4 bases, and 17 bases lay between the germline ends. Germline V gives CDR1 MNHNS, CDR2 SASEGT. In DNA form, the CDR3 reads TGTGCCAGCAGGGCCGGGACACCCGCCCCAGATACGCAGTATTTT. It is translated as CASRAGTPAPDTQYF.

This clonotype has a handful of counts. The rearrangement links TRBV7-6 to TRBJ2-1, with 9 bases fitting TRBD1. Germline assignment: CDR1 SGHVS and CDR2 FNYEAQ. Trimming took 5 bases from V and 7 from J; bases not matched to a gene: 6. The CDR3 covers 14 residues. CDR3 in amino acids: CASSEDRGGNEQFF. As DNA, the CDR3 is TGTGCCAGCAGCGAGGACAGGGGCGGGAATGAGCAGTTCTTC.

This chain links TRBV5-6 with TRBJ2-1, with D unclear. This CDR3 comprises 15 residues. The germline V and J ends were trimmed by 0 bases and 2 bases, with 9 bases remaining between them. The germline V gene encodes CDR1 SGHDT and CDR2 YYEEEE. The CDR3 sequence: CASSLVWWAYNEQFF. As DNA, the CDR3 is TGTGCCAGCAGCTTGGTTTGGTGGGCCTACAATGAGCAGTTCTTC.

The chain couples TRBV15 to TRBJ2-3; 8 nucleotides line up with TRBD1. Germline V CDR1 and CDR2: LNHNV, YYDKDF (reference sequence). The J segment lost 6 bases and the V segment lost 3 bases, leaving 5 bases of the junction unmatched. This CDR3 is built from 14 residues. The CDR3 nucleotides are TGTGCCACCAGCAGCCCAGGGGGCTATGATACGCAGTATTTT. This gives the protein CATSSPGGYDTQYF.

This clonotype was counted at least ten times. The chain carries TRBV4-3 and TRBJ2-3, with 9 bases lining up with TRBD2. CDR1 LGHNA and CDR2 YSLEER come from the germline V gene. The CDR3 has 15 amino acids. J gave up 4 bases and V 6 bases, and 8 bases lay outside the gene matches. DNA of the CDR3: TGCGCCAGCAGTTCAGCGGGGGGCGCCGCAGATACGCAGTATTTT. Translating it yields CASSSAGGAADTQYF.

This clonotype was detected only a few times. The V gene is TRBV7-3, the J gene TRBJ2-5, with 8 nucleotides matching TRBD1. Germline CDR1 SGHTA, CDR2 FQGTGA. Losses at the gene ends were 5 bases for V and 5 bases for J; bases not matched to a gene: 10. This CDR3 region has 15 residues. Here the CDR3 DNA reads TGTGCCAGCAGCCCCGTAAGGACAGGGCGGGAGACCCAGTACTTC. It is translated as CASSPVRTGRETQYF.

This clonotype was observed at least ten times. V is TRBV28 and J is TRBJ2-1; D call uncertain. This CDR3 is 13 amino acids long. Germline-derived CDR1 and CDR2 are MDHEN and SYDVKM. V lost 5 bases and J lost 9, with 14 bases in between. The CDR3 protein is CASSPSQTAEQFF. The CDR3 DNA follows: TGTGCCAGCAGTCCCTCCCAAACGGCTGAGCAGTTCTTC.

This clonotype was found a few times. V usage is TRBV4-1 and J usage is TRBJ2-5; D may be TRBD1 or TRBD2 (5 bases each). The CDR3 runs 17 residues. Germline V lookup: CDR1 MGHRA, CDR2 YSYEKL. V lost 1 base to trimming and J lost 5 bases, with 20 bases between them. CDR3 sequence (DNA): TGCGCCAGCAGCCAAGTCTGGGGGACGAGACCCGGGGAGACCCAGTACTTC. Its translation is CASSQVWGTRPGETQYF.

The count of this clonotype is one. The J gene is TRBJ2-1, the V gene TRBV7-8; TRBD2 agrees at 7 bases. Germline values: CDR1 SGHVS, CDR2 FQNEAQ. Trimming took 5 bases from V and 0 from J; bases not matched to a gene: 7. The CDR3 runs 16 residues. CDR3 sequence: CASSPGRESSYNEQFF. CDR3 sequence (DNA): TGTGCCAGCAGCCCTGGGCGGGAGAGCTCCTACAATGAGCAGTTCTTC.

This clonotype was recorded at least ten times. The chain joins TRBV5-1 to TRBJ2-7; D might be TRBD1 (5 bases). This CDR3 spans 15 amino acids. Trimming took 2 bases from V and 0 from J, leaving 12 bases between them. Per the germline V gene, CDR1 is SGHRS and CDR2 is YFSETQ. CDR3 in DNA: TGCGCCAGCAGCTTAAACAGGATCCGCTCCTACGAGCAGTACTTC. This codes for CASSLNRIRSYEQYF.

This clonotype turned up a few times. V usage is TRBV21-1 and J usage is TRBJ2-1; the table's TRBD1 call for D was not verified on the DNA. TRBV21-1 is marked as a pseudogene. The CDR3 spans 18 residues. The DNA for the CDR3 is TGTGCCAGCAGCCAAAGAGCCGGAAGGGGACAGGGGCACAATGAGCAGTTCTTC. It codes for CASSQRAGRGQGHNEQFF.

The chain uses TRBV12-3 or TRBV12-4 and TRBJ2-7, with 12 bases identical to TRBD2. V lost 5 bases and J lost 5; bases outside the gene matches: 13. This CDR3 contains 17 residues. CDR3 sequence (DNA): TGTGCCAGCAGTCGCGGGACTAGCGGGTTTCTTGCCCACGAGCAGTACTTC. Protein sequence: CASSRGTSGFLAHEQYF.

This clonotype was observed many times. The V call is TRBV5-1, the J call TRBJ2-3; 7 bases are shared with TRBD2. The CDR3 is 15 amino acids. From germline, CDR1 is SGHRS and CDR2 YFSETQ. The J segment lost 0 bases and the V segment lost 4 bases, leaving 5 bases of the junction unmatched. Here the CDR3 reads CASSDTSASTDTQYF. CDR3 DNA sequence: TGCGCCAGCAGCGATACTAGCGCTAGCACAGATACGCAGTATTTT.

This clonotype was seen repeatedly, ten times or more. The rearrangement joins TRBV29-1 to TRBJ2-3; TRBD2 is a possible D gene (7 bases). The CDR3 runs 14 residues. CDR1 is SQVTM, CDR2 ANQGSEA, per germline. The V gene lost 8 bases and the J gene lost 3 bases, with 18 bases spanning the gap. In DNA, the CDR3 is TGCAGCCAAGGTTGGGGGGGCCGGACAGATACGCAGTATTTT. It is translated as CSQGWGGRTDTQYF.

This CDR3 is CASSYGTVSYNEQFF. The CDR3 nucleotides are TGTGCCAGCAGTTACGGGACAGTCTCCTACAATGAGCAGTTCTTC. The chain couples TRBV6-5 to TRBJ2-1; TRBD1 agrees at 7 bases. Germline V gene sequence: CDR1 MNHEY, CDR2 SVGAGI. The CDR3 runs to 15 residues. V lost 2 bases to trimming and J lost 0 bases; unmatched junction nucleotides: 1.

This clonotype was observed many times. CDR3 bases: TGTGCCACCAGCCGGGACAGACACACCGGGGAGCTGTTTTTT. Residues: CATSRDRHTGELFF. The chain recombines TRBV15 with TRBJ2-2; 7 bases are shared with TRBD1. Germline CDR1 is LNHNV and CDR2 is YYDKDF (reference sequence). The CDR3 is 14 residues long. Trimming cost V 5 bases and J 3 bases; bases outside gene matches: 3.